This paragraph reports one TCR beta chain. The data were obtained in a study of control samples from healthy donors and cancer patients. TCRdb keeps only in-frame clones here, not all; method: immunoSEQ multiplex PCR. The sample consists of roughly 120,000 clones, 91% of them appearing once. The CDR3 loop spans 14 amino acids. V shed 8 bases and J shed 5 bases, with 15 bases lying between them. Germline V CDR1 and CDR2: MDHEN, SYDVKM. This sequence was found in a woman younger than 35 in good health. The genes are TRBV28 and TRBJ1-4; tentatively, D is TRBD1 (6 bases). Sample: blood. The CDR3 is CASSRYRANEKLFF. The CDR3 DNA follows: TGTGCCAGCTCGAGGTACAGGGCGAATGAAAAACTGTTTTTT.